The rows below give T cell receptor beta chains drawn from one sample of a study of T-cell reconstitution after alpha-beta-depleted transplantation in children. One entry per CDR3 protein, called by TCRdb with MiXCR from the PCR reads. Among 70,000 to 95,000 distinct CDR3 sequences listed, roughly 15% were seen once. The specimen was PBMCs, mostly from graft donor cells, collected 180 days after TCRalphabeta/CD19-depleted stem cell transplant. These receptors all stem from a male patient between 2 and 15 years old who had a stem cell transplant for acute lymphoblastic leukemia, so the T cells may come from the graft donor. CDR3s include the opening cysteine and the closing phenylalanine or tryptophan. D genes are given only for firm matches. Where a row states a size, it is once, few, many or the class of an expanded clone; other rows omit it.

J gene: TRBJ2-5
V gene: TRBV12-3/TRBV12-4
D gene: .
clone size: .
CDR3 protein: CASSAEDSYQQTQYF
CDR3 DNA: TGTGCCAGCAGTGCAGAGGACAGTTACCAACAGACCCAGTACTTC

J gene: TRBJ2-2
V gene: TRBV5-1
D gene: TRBD1
clone size: few
CDR3 protein: CASSWSSGTANTGELFF
CDR3 DNA: TGCGCCAGCAGCTGGTCATCGGGGACAGCGAACACCGGGGAGCTGTTTTTT

J gene: TRBJ1-6
V gene: TRBV20-1
D gene: TRBD1
clone size: many
CDR3 protein: CSARRASGGNSPLHF
CDR3 DNA: TGCAGTGCCAGGCGGGCCTCAGGGGGTAATTCACCCCTCCACTTT

J gene: TRBJ2-4
V gene: TRBV12-3/TRBV12-4
D gene: .
clone size: medium-sized
CDR3 protein: CATSDRRGAKNIQYF
CDR3 DNA: TGTGCCACTTCAGACAGGCGGGGGGCCAAAAACATTCAGTACTTC

J gene: TRBJ1-5
V gene: TRBV28
D gene: .
clone size: few
CDR3 protein: CASSLITAKNQPQHF
CDR3 DNA: TGTGCCAGCAGTTTAATTACAGCAAAGAATCAGCCCCAGCATTTT

J gene: TRBJ1-1
V gene: TRBV29-1
D gene: TRBD1
clone size: medium-sized
CDR3 protein: CSTRTGRTAEAFF
CDR3 DNA: TGCAGCACCCGGACAGGACGAACCGCTGAAGCTTTCTTT

J gene: TRBJ2-7
V gene: TRBV12-3/TRBV12-4
D gene: .
clone size: few
CDR3 protein: CASSLVAGNLRNEQYF
CDR3 DNA: TGTGCCAGCAGTTTGGTTGCTGGGAATCTCCGGAACGAGCAGTACTTC

J gene: TRBJ2-7
V gene: TRBV5-4
D gene: TRBD2
clone size: .
CDR3 protein: CASSLGQKRALAGDYEQYF
CDR3 DNA: TGTGCCAGCAGCTTGGGTCAGAAAAGGGCACTAGCGGGAGACTACGAGCAGTACTTC

J gene: TRBJ2-2
V gene: TRBV10-3
D gene: TRBD1
clone size: .
CDR3 protein: CAINPGQANTGELFF
CDR3 DNA: TGTGCCATCAACCCGGGACAGGCGAACACCGGGGAGCTGTTTTTT

J gene: TRBJ2-7
V gene: TRBV5-1
D gene: .
clone size: few
CDR3 protein: CASFLQGDEQYF
CDR3 DNA: TGCGCCAGCTTTCTACAGGGCGACGAGCAGTACTTC

J gene: TRBJ1-5
V gene: TRBV10-3
D gene: TRBD1
clone size: .
CDR3 protein: CAISGQGAAHPQHF
CDR3 DNA: TGTGCCATCAGTGGACAGGGGGCGGCACACCCCCAGCATTTT

J gene: TRBJ1-4
V gene: TRBV4-3
D gene: .
clone size: few
CDR3 protein: CASSQDAGTNEKLFF
CDR3 DNA: TGCGCCAGCAGCCAAGATGCAGGAACTAATGAAAAACTGTTTTTT

J gene: TRBJ2-2
V gene: TRBV27
D gene: TRBD1
clone size: many
CDR3 protein: CASRRGQGAVTGELFF
CDR3 DNA: TGTGCCAGCAGGAGAGGGCAGGGGGCGGTCACCGGGGAGCTGTTTTTT

J gene: TRBJ2-7
V gene: TRBV5-1
D gene: .
clone size: .
CDR3 protein: CASSLAGRTYEQYF
CDR3 DNA: TGCGCCAGCAGCTTGGCGGGGAGAACCTACGAGCAGTACTTC

J gene: TRBJ2-3
V gene: TRBV7-2
D gene: TRBD2
clone size: few
CDR3 protein: CASSHGGAGTDTQYF
CDR3 DNA: TGTGCCAGCAGCCACGGGGGGGCCGGTACAGATACGCAGTATTTT

J gene: TRBJ1-1
V gene: TRBV6-2/TRBV6-3
D gene: TRBD1
clone size: many
CDR3 protein: CASSGGTGEAFF
CDR3 DNA: TGTGCCAGCAGCGGAGGGACAGGCGAAGCTTTCTTT

J gene: TRBJ2-1
V gene: TRBV5-1
D gene: TRBD1
clone size: .
CDR3 protein: CASRPQGAPNFGEQFF
CDR3 DNA: TGCGCCAGCCGACCGCAGGGGGCGCCCAATTTCGGGGAGCAGTTCTTC

J gene: TRBJ2-5
V gene: TRBV15
D gene: TRBD1
clone size: few
CDR3 protein: CATSRDRQGRETQYF
CDR3 DNA: TGTGCCACCAGCAGAGACCGACAGGGTAGAGAGACCCAGTACTTC

J gene: TRBJ2-3
V gene: TRBV6-2/TRBV6-3
D gene: TRBD2
clone size: few
CDR3 protein: CASSYGWASGADTQYF
CDR3 DNA: TGTGCCAGCAGTTACGGTTGGGCTAGCGGGGCAGATACGCAGTATTTT

J gene: TRBJ2-3
V gene: TRBV2
D gene: .
clone size: few
CDR3 protein: CASSEAWMGGAQMADTQYF
CDR3 DNA: TGTGCCAGCAGTGAAGCCTGGATGGGGGGGGCCCAGATGGCAGATACGCAGTATTTT

J gene: TRBJ2-2
V gene: TRBV20-1
D gene: TRBD2
clone size: .
CDR3 protein: CSGTSWTGELFF
CDR3 DNA: TGCAGTGGGACTAGCTGGACCGGGGAGCTGTTTTTT

J gene: TRBJ1-5
V gene: TRBV6-1
D gene: .
clone size: few
CDR3 protein: CASSRDGLSNQPQHF
CDR3 DNA: TGTGCCAGCAGCCGGGACGGGCTCAGCAATCAGCCCCAGCATTTT

J gene: TRBJ1-1
V gene: TRBV29-1
D gene: .
clone size: .
CDR3 protein: CSVAQGTNTEAFF
CDR3 DNA: TGCAGCGTCGCCCAGGGCACGAACACTGAAGCTTTCTTT

J gene: TRBJ1-1
V gene: TRBV5-1
D gene: .
clone size: .
CDR3 protein: CASSLAGRSNTEAFF
CDR3 DNA: TGCGCCAGCAGCTTGGCCGGAAGGAGTAACACTGAAGCTTTCTTT

J gene: TRBJ2-7
V gene: TRBV7-8
D gene: .
clone size: .
CDR3 protein: CASSLAREQQYF
CDR3 DNA: TGTGCCAGCAGCTTAGCCAGGGAACAGCAGTACTTC

J gene: TRBJ2-1
V gene: TRBV5-1
D gene: .
clone size: .
CDR3 protein: CASSLAHGPYNEQFF
CDR3 DNA: TGCGCCAGCAGCTTGGCCCATGGACCATACAATGAGCAGTTCTTC

J gene: TRBJ2-5
V gene: TRBV24-1
D gene: .
clone size: .
CDR3 protein: CATSDLQWAETQYF
CDR3 DNA: TGTGCCACCAGTGATTTGCAATGGGCTGAGACCCAGTACTTC

J gene: TRBJ2-3
V gene: TRBV6-4
D gene: .
clone size: few
CDR3 protein: CASSDSHRTDTQYF
CDR3 DNA: TGTGCCAGCAGTGACTCTCATCGCACAGATACGCAGTATTTT

J gene: TRBJ1-2
V gene: TRBV6-6
D gene: .
clone size: many
CDR3 protein: CASSPDGNYGYTF
CDR3 DNA: TGTGCCAGCAGTCCGGACGGGAACTATGGCTACACCTTC

J gene: TRBJ2-4
V gene: TRBV12-3/TRBV12-4
D gene: .
clone size: .
CDR3 protein: CASTSLGEGGGQYF
CDR3 DNA: TGTGCCAGCACCTCTCTGGGGGAGGGGGGCGGTCAGTACTTC

J gene: TRBJ1-1
V gene: TRBV4-2
D gene: .
clone size: .
CDR3 protein: CASSPGLNIADEAFF
CDR3 DNA: TGTGCCAGCAGCCCTGGTCTCAACATCGCGGATGAAGCTTTCTTT

J gene: TRBJ1-2
V gene: TRBV6-1
D gene: .
clone size: .
CDR3 protein: CASSEALTNYGYTF
CDR3 DNA: TGTGCCAGCAGTGAAGCGCTAACTAACTATGGCTACACCTTC

J gene: TRBJ1-2
V gene: TRBV5-1
D gene: TRBD1
clone size: .
CDR3 protein: CASSLPAGGDGYTF
CDR3 DNA: TGCGCCAGCAGCTTGCCTGCAGGGGGTGACGGCTACACCTTC

J gene: TRBJ2-5
V gene: TRBV5-1
D gene: TRBD2
clone size: .
CDR3 protein: CASSLIGGGASETQYF
CDR3 DNA: TGCGCCAGCAGCTTGATAGGCGGGGGGGCGTCGGAGACCCAGTACTTC

J gene: TRBJ2-7
V gene: TRBV3-1
D gene: .
clone size: few
CDR3 protein: CASSQGGSGGGPYEQYF
CDR3 DNA: TGTGCCAGCAGCCAAGGTGGCTCCGGGGGCGGTCCCTACGAGCAGTACTTC

J gene: TRBJ2-1
V gene: TRBV29-1
D gene: .
clone size: .
CDR3 protein: CSVEGTFSSYNEQFF
CDR3 DNA: TGCAGCGTTGAAGGCACCTTCTCCTCCTACAATGAGCAGTTCTTC

J gene: TRBJ2-3
V gene: TRBV12-3/TRBV12-4
D gene: TRBD1
clone size: .
CDR3 protein: CASSHRGLGEYF
CDR3 DNA: TGTGCCAGCAGTCACAGGGGGCTCGGGGAGTATTTT

J gene: TRBJ2-4
V gene: TRBV5-1
D gene: .
clone size: .
CDR3 protein: CASSLVLSQGAKNIQYF
CDR3 DNA: TGCGCCAGCAGCTTGGTTCTTAGCCAGGGGGCCAAAAACATTCAGTACTTC

J gene: TRBJ2-7
V gene: TRBV19
D gene: TRBD1
clone size: .
CDR3 protein: CASSTHRGFGYEQYF
CDR3 DNA: TGTGCCAGTAGTACTCACAGGGGCTTCGGCTACGAGCAGTACTTC

J gene: TRBJ2-7
V gene: TRBV28
D gene: .
clone size: .
CDR3 protein: CASSSPDSHYEQYF
CDR3 DNA: TGTGCCAGCAGTTCCCCGGACAGCCACTACGAGCAGTACTTC